Shown below are 3 T cell receptor beta chains from a single sample sequenced in a study of blood T cell repertoires in COVID-19. Here immunoSEQ multiplex PCR was the method, and the copy in TCRdb shows in-frame clones only, minus some. The data contain over 100,000 clones, roughly 83% of them singletons. The sequenced sample was peripheral blood. These receptors were obtained from an older woman with acute or convalescent COVID-19.

The V call is TRBV27, the J call TRBJ2-1; 7 bases are shared with TRBD2. The V gene end was trimmed by 5 bases and the J gene end by 1 base; junction bases not matched to a gene: 2. The CDR3 sequence is 14 residues long. CDR1 is MNHEY and CDR2 is SMNVEV in the germline V gene (reference sequence). CDR3 region: CASSRTRSYNEQFF. CDR3 coding DNA: TGTGCCAGCAGTAGGACTAGATCCTACAATGAGCAGTTCTTC.

This clone appeared many times. Other DNA sequences in the sample encode the same CDR3. The chain links TRBV5-1 to TRBJ2-2, with TRBD2 identical over 12 bases. CDR1 SGHRS and CDR2 YFSETQ come from the germline V gene. The CDR3 spans 15 residues. V shed 5 bases, J shed 2 bases, and the junction held 1 base outside the gene matches. The CDR3 spells CASRLAGGNTGELFF. The CDR3 nucleotides are TGCGCCAGCAGACTAGCGGGGGGCAACACCGGGGAGCTGTTTTTT.

The rearrangement uses TRBV28 and TRBJ1-2, with D unclear. Germline V CDR1 and CDR2: MDHEN, SYDVKM. The CDR3 is made up of 14 amino acids. Trimming took off 3 bases at V and 8 bases at J, with 16 bases between the two ends. In DNA form, the CDR3 reads TGTGCCAGCAGTTTGTCCCAGCTAACTAGGGGCTACACCTTC. Translation gives CASSLSQLTRGYTF.